The 30 T cell receptor beta chains below come from one sample, sequenced in a study of T cell repertoires in cytomegalovirus infection. TCRdb called the reads again in MiXCR, with one record for every CDR3 protein. Of some 350,000 distinct CDR3 sequences listed, 15% to 20% were seen once; the top ten hold 7.5% to 9%. Sequencing was performed on PBMCs. The source of these receptors is a human donor in good health (CMV status not recorded). Some clones in this sample may be carry-over from other donors' samples.

This chain joins TRBV19 and TRBJ2-1, with TRBD2 identical over 9 bases. The ends lost 7 bases at V and 0 bases at J; junction bases unmatched: 13. CDR1 is LNHDA, CDR2 SQIVND, per germline (reference sequence). This CDR3 spans 18 amino acids. The CDR3 region has the DNA TGTGCCAGTAATTCCTCTTTGGCGGGAGGGATCTCCTACAATGAGCAGTTCTTC. Translating it yields CASNSSLAGGISYNEQFF. Supplemented by reference TRBV19 and TRBJ2-1, the full variable domain reads DGGITQSPKYLFRKEGQNVTLSCEQNLNHDAMYWYRQDPGQGLRLIYYSQIVNDFQKGDIAEGYSVSREKKESFPLTVTSAQKNPTAFYLCASNSSLAGGISYNEQFFGPGTRLTVL.

This clonotype was detected ten times or more. This sequence joins TRBV7-2 and TRBJ2-7; a weak D match, TRBD1 (6 bases). V was trimmed by 5 bases and J by 3 bases, leaving 14 bases between them. Per the germline V gene, CDR1 is SGHTA and CDR2 is FQGNSA. The CDR3 runs to 14 residues. CDR3 nucleotides: TGTGCCAGCAGCCGATCGACAGGACTCTACGAGCAGTACTTC. This sequence encodes CASSRSTGLYEQYF.

The chain carries TRBV7-2 and TRBJ2-1, with D perhaps being TRBD1 or TRBD2 (5 bases each). Germline loops: CDR1 SGHTA, CDR2 FQGNSA. The V and J ends lost 6 bases and 2 bases respectively, with 11 bases between them. The CDR3 covers 14 residues. The CDR3 DNA reads as TGTGCCAGCAGGAGGTTGGGACCCTACAATGAGCAGTTCTTC. It yields the protein CASRRLGPYNEQFF.

The DNA for the CDR3 is TGTGCCAGCCAGGGGGCTACAGATACGCAGTATTTT. Protein product: CASQGATDTQYF. The chain employs TRBV7-9 and TRBJ2-3; the match to TRBD1 covers 8 bases. The CDR3 sequence is 12 residues long. Trimming cost V 8 bases and J 3 bases; bases outside gene matches: 1. From germline, CDR1 is SEHNR and CDR2 FQNEAQ (reference sequence).

The J gene is TRBJ2-1, the V gene TRBV5-4; 15 nucleotides match TRBD2. Germline V gene lookup returns CDR1 SGHNT and CDR2 YYREEE (reference sequence). The ends lost 5 bases at V and 8 bases at J; junction bases unmatched: 11. The CDR3 has 17 residues. For the CDR3, the DNA is TGTGCCAGCAGACGGAATACCGGACTAGCGGGAGGGCATGAGCAGTTCTTC. Its translation: CASRRNTGLAGGHEQFF.

The chain couples TRBV5-4 to TRBJ2-1, with D unclear. Trimming pared 1 base from V and 7 bases from J, leaving 15 bases between. The CDR3 is 15 amino acids. Germline CDR1 is SGHNT and CDR2 is YYREEE (reference sequence). CDR3 sequence: CASSLSGVVGNEQFF. In DNA, the CDR3 is TGTGCCAGCAGCTTGAGTGGGGTCGTTGGGAATGAGCAGTTCTTC. The full variable domain, rest sourced from reference TRBV5-4 and TRBJ2-1, is ETGVTQSPTHLIKTRGQQVTLRCSSQSGHNTVSWYQQALGQGPQFIFQYYREEENGRGNFPPRFSGLQFPNYSSELNVNALELDDSALYLCASSLSGVVGNEQFFGPGTRLTVL.

This clonotype was recorded many times. The CDR3 here is CASSPKGPNEQFF. As DNA, the CDR3 is TGTGCCAGCAGCCCTAAGGGCCCAAATGAGCAGTTCTTC. V usage is TRBV7-9 and J usage is TRBJ2-1; the D is unclear. Germline V lookup: CDR1 SEHNR, CDR2 FQNEAQ (reference sequence). The CDR3 is 13 residues long. The germline V and J ends were trimmed by 5 bases and 7 bases, with 12 bases remaining between them.

The sample holds many counts of this clonotype. The chain carries TRBV25-1 and TRBJ2-7, with TRBD2 identical over 8 bases. The V and J ends lost 5 bases and 3 bases, in that order; junction bases with no gene match: 3. The CDR3 runs to 13 residues. Germline values: CDR1 MGHDK, CDR2 SYGVNS. The CDR3 spells CASSWREDYEQYF. Here the CDR3 DNA reads TGTGCCAGCAGTTGGCGGGAGGACTACGAGCAGTACTTC.

There are many counts of this clonotype. The chain employs TRBV7-2 and TRBJ2-7; TRBD2 agrees at 11 bases. V lost 4 bases, J lost 1 base, and 3 bases stayed unmatched. This CDR3 has 15 residues. Per the germline V gene, CDR1 is SGHTA and CDR2 is FQGNSA. The CDR3 DNA sequence: TGTGCCAGCAGCTCCCGACTAGCGGGGTCCTACGAGCAGTACTTC. Its protein product is CASSSRLAGSYEQYF.

This clonotype has ten or more counts. The V and J genes are TRBV7-2 and TRBJ2-1, with no clear D. The CDR3 totals 13 residues. V lost 4 bases, J lost 8 bases, and 12 bases lay in between. Per the germline V gene, CDR1 is SGHTA and CDR2 is FQGNSA. DNA for the CDR3: TGTGCCAGCAGCTCCGAGCTGATGGATGAGCAGTTCTTC. Protein product: CASSSELMDEQFF.

This clonotype showed up just a few times. CDR3 bases: TGTGCCAGCAGCTTAGTAGTGGGTTTTCCAAAACAGTTCTTC. Protein product: CASSLVVGFPKQFF. The chain recombines TRBV7-2 with TRBJ2-1; D gene unclear. The CDR3 has 14 amino acids. CDR1 is SGHTA and CDR2 is FQGNSA in the germline V gene. V dropped 1 base and J dropped 13 bases, with 17 bases sitting between them.

The sample holds many counts of this clonotype. The gene calls are TRBV7-2 and TRBJ2-7, with no clear D. The V end lost 8 bases, the J end lost 3 bases, and 2 bases lay between the germline ends. There are 9 residues in the CDR3. Germline V gene lookup returns CDR1 SGHTA and CDR2 FQGNSA. CDR3 residues: CASGYEQYF. CDR3 bases: TGTGCCAGCGGCTACGAGCAGTACTTC.

In its sample, this clonotype was seen many times. In DNA form, the CDR3 reads TGTGCCAGCAGCCGAAGGACTAGCGGGATATACTACGAGCAGTACTTC. Translating it yields CASSRRTSGIYYEQYF. The chain joins TRBV11-2 to TRBJ2-7, with 12 bases identical to TRBD2. Germline V lookup: CDR1 SGHAT, CDR2 FQNNGV. The V gene end was trimmed by 5 bases and the J gene end by 3 bases; junction bases not matched to a gene: 8. This CDR3 spans 16 amino acids.

This chain connects TRBV9 to TRBJ2-1; 11 bases align to TRBD2. Germline trimming cut 0 bases from V and 7 bases from J; bases unmatched to any gene: 18. CDR3 length: 20 amino acids. In germline, CDR1 is SGDLS, CDR2 YYNGEE. The CDR3 sequence: CASSVDPTGDPSGRLNEQFF. CDR3 DNA sequence: TGTGCCAGCAGCGTAGATCCAACGGGGGACCCTAGCGGGAGGTTAAATGAGCAGTTCTTC.

The rearrangement uses TRBV20-1 and TRBJ2-2; D may be TRBD2 (5 bases). With 1 base removed from V and 7 bases from J, the gap between germline ends came to 19 bases. The CDR3 extends over 16 amino acids. Germline-derived CDR1 and CDR2 are DFQATT and SNEGSKA (reference sequence). The CDR3 DNA sequence: TGCAGTGCTAGAGTAAACCCTGGACTCCAGTACGGGGAGCTGTTTTTT. Translating gives CSARVNPGLQYGELFF.

This clonotype was recorded many times. Written as DNA, the CDR3 is TGTGCCAGCAGCTTAGCTGGGCAGGGATCGTTTGGCTACACCTTC. It is translated as CASSLAGQGSFGYTF. The J gene is TRBJ1-2, the V gene TRBV7-2; a possible D gene is TRBD1 (5 bases). Germline V gene data show CDR1 as SGHTA and CDR2 as FQGNSA. There are 15 residues in the CDR3. Deletions cut 0 bases from V and 7 bases from J, with 15 bases between.

V gene TRBV19 combines with J gene TRBJ2-5; 7 nucleotides line up with TRBD1. This CDR3 spans 13 amino acids. Germline CDR1 and CDR2: LNHDA and SQIVND (reference sequence). The trim removed 7 bases at V and 0 bases at J, leaving 2 bases unmatched. In nucleotides, the CDR3 is TGTGCCAGTAAAGGGACAGACCAAGAGACCCAGTACTTC. Amino acids: CASKGTDQETQYF.

This clonotype was counted many times. This chain joins TRBV7-9 and TRBJ2-3; TRBD2 might be the D (5 bases). Germline CDR1 reads SEHNR; CDR2 reads FQNEAQ (reference sequence). V was shortened by 0 bases and J by 5 bases, with 9 bases between the two germline ends. There are 14 residues in the CDR3. This CDR3 is CASSLAASLDTQYF. The CDR3 DNA is TGTGCCAGCAGCTTAGCGGCTAGCTTAGATACGCAGTATTTT.

The table lists this clonotype with many counts. The gene calls are TRBV12-3 or TRBV12-4 and TRBJ2-1, with 8 bases that match TRBD2. The CDR3 has 15 amino acids. The trim removed 3 bases at V and 0 bases at J, leaving 1 base unmatched. The CDR3 DNA reads as TGTGCCAGCAGTTTGAGCGGGAGCTCCTACAATGAGCAGTTCTTC. Translating gives CASSLSGSSYNEQFF.

This clonotype was detected only a few times. The gene calls are TRBV12-3 or TRBV12-4 and TRBJ2-7; TRBD2 agrees at 12 bases. With V trimmed by 5 bases and J by 0 bases, 8 bases remained unmatched. There are 17 residues in the CDR3. CDR3 protein: CASSTGLAGISSYEQYF. The CDR3 DNA reads as TGTGCCAGCAGTACCGGACTAGCGGGGATCAGCTCCTACGAGCAGTACTTC.

This sequence joins TRBV20-1 and TRBJ2-7; D not certain. The V gene's germline CDR1 is DFQATT and CDR2 SNEGSKA (reference sequence). V lost 6 bases to trimming and J lost 3 bases, with 15 bases between them. The CDR3 extends over 13 amino acids. CDR3 sequence: CSAVLLWDYEQYF. The DNA for the CDR3 is TGCAGTGCGGTTCTTTTGTGGGACTACGAGCAGTACTTC.

This clonotype was recorded a few times. The V gene is TRBV28, the J gene TRBJ2-3, with D tentatively TRBD1 (6 bases). Germline V lookup: CDR1 MDHEN, CDR2 SYDVKM. The CDR3 covers 12 residues. V gave up 7 bases and J gave up 4 bases, with 9 bases separating them. CDR3 region: CASKGVSDTQYF. The CDR3, as DNA: TGTGCCAGCAAGGGGGTATCAGATACGCAGTATTTT. The full variable domain, with the rest looked up from reference TRBV28 and TRBJ2-3, is DVKVTQSSRYLVKRTGEKVFLECVQDMDHENMFWYRQDPGLGLRLIYFSYDVKMKEKGDIPEGYSVSREKKERFSLILESASTNQTSMYLCASKGVSDTQYFGPGTRLTVL.

This clonotype occurred a few times. This chain links TRBV30 with TRBJ1-5, with TRBD1 matching 8 bases. In germline, CDR1 is GTSNPN, CDR2 SVGIG (reference sequence). Trimming cost V 4 bases and J 6 bases; bases outside gene matches: 8. The CDR3 consists of 14 residues. The CDR3 is CAWKPWQGAQPQHF. The DNA of the CDR3 is TGTGCCTGGAAGCCCTGGCAGGGGGCTCAGCCCCAGCATTTT.

Ten or more counts support this clonotype. The V gene is TRBV7-9, the J gene TRBJ2-1; 8 nucleotides match TRBD2. This CDR3 is built from 15 residues. The V gene's germline CDR1 is SEHNR and CDR2 FQNEAQ (reference sequence). V was pared by 2 bases and J by 10 bases, with 10 bases of the junction left unmatched. For the CDR3, the DNA is TGTGCCAGCAGCTTAAACCGGGAGGGCCTTCGAGAGCAGTTCTTC. Protein product: CASSLNREGLREQFF. Drawing the rest from reference TRBV7-9 and TRBJ2-1, the complete variable domain is DTGVSQNPRHKITKRGQNVTFRCDPISEHNRLYWYRQTLGQGPEFLTYFQNEAQLEKSRLLSDRFSAERPKGSFSTLEIQRTEQGDSAMYLCASSLNREGLREQFFGPGTRLTVL.

This clonotype came up many times. The chain carries TRBV4-3 and TRBJ2-5, with a possible D match to TRBD2 (6 bases). CDR3 size: 18 residues. CDR1 and CDR2 (germline): LGHNA, YSLEER. The V end was cut by 0 bases, the J end by 9 bases, with 26 bases between. The CDR3 DNA reads as TGCGCCAGCAGCCAAGATCAGGTCCTCGGGACCGGGGGTTCGGCCCAGTACTTC. Protein product: CASSQDQVLGTGGSAQYF.

This clonotype was recorded at least ten times. The chain links TRBV7-2 to TRBJ2-7; no definite D call. This CDR3 is built from 14 residues. Looked up from germline, CDR1 is SGHTA and CDR2 is FQGNSA. V was cut by 4 bases and J by 3 bases, with 13 bases left in between. The CDR3 is CASSSSWADYEQYF. CDR3 nucleotide sequence: TGTGCCAGCAGCTCCTCTTGGGCCGACTACGAGCAGTACTTC.

This clonotype was counted between two and nine times. In nucleotides, the CDR3 is TGTGCCAGCAGCTTGGGGAGGCGTACCTACAATGAGCAGTTCTTC. It is translated as CASSLGRRTYNEQFF. The chain has TRBV11-2 and TRBJ2-1, with TRBD2 as a possible D gene (6 bases). V lost 3 bases and J lost 2, with 11 bases in between. The germline V gene has CDR1 SGHAT and CDR2 FQNNGV. This CDR3 has 15 residues.

V usage is TRBV2 and J usage is TRBJ2-3; 8 bases are a match to TRBD2. Germline assignment: CDR1 SNHLY and CDR2 FYNNEI. This CDR3 has 14 amino acids. Trimming removed 4 bases from V and 6 bases from J; junction bases left unmatched: 6. The CDR3 bases are TGTGCCAGCAGTGCGGGGGGGCCGTTTGATACGCAGTATTTT. Translation gives CASSAGGPFDTQYF.

At least ten counts were recorded for this clonotype. The chain combines TRBV7-2 with TRBJ1-2, with D possibly matching TRBD1 (5 bases). The CDR3 is 12 amino acids. Trimming cost V 2 bases and J 7 bases, with 8 bases left between them. Germline assignment: CDR1 SGHTA and CDR2 FQGNSA. The CDR3 loop reads CASSLQGSGYTF. Written as DNA, the CDR3 is TGTGCCAGCAGCTTACAGGGAAGTGGCTACACCTTC.

At least ten counts were recorded for this clonotype. The V and J genes are TRBV27 and TRBJ1-2; D might be TRBD1 (5 bases). V dropped 6 bases and J dropped 2 bases, with 16 bases sitting between them. From germline, CDR1 is MNHEY and CDR2 SMNVEV (reference sequence). The CDR3 consists of 15 residues. The CDR3, as DNA: TGTGCCAGCAGCCTGACAGATGGGCCGAACTATGGCTACACCTTC. It translates to CASSLTDGPNYGYTF.